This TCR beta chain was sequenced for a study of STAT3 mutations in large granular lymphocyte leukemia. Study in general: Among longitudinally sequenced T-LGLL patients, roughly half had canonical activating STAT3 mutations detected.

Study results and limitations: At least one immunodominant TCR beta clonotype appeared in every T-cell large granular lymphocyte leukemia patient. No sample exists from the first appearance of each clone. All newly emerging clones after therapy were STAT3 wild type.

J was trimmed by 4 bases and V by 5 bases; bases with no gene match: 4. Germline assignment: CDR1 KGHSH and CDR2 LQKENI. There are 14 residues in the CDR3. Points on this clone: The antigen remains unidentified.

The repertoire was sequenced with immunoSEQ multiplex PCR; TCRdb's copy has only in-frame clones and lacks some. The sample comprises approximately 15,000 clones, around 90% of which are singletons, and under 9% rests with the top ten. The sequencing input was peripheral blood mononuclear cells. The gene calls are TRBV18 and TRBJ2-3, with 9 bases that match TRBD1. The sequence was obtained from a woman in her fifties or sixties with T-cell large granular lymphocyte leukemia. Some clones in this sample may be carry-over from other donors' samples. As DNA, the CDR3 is TGTGCCAGCTCAGGCACAGGGGGCGCAGATACGCAGTATTTT. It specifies CASSGTGGADTQYF.